One sample yielded the 5 T cell receptor beta chains listed below, sequenced in a study of blood T cell repertoires in COVID-19. Assay: immunoSEQ multiplex PCR; the TCRdb copy retains only in-frame clones and omits some. The sample contains a few hundred thousand clones, roughly 87% of which appear only once. The sample taken for sequencing was peripheral blood. All receptors derive from a man younger than 35 with active or convalescent COVID-19.

The gene calls are TRBV10-3 and TRBJ2-3; D call uncertain. Between the trimmed V and J ends, which lost 0 bases and 2 bases, there was a span of 18 bases. Germline lookup yields CDR1 ENHRY and CDR2 SYGVKD. The CDR3 is 18 residues long. CDR3 nucleotide sequence: TGTGCCATCAGTGAGTCGTACCCCAGCGCGGAGCACACAGATACGCAGTATTTT. Encoded protein: CAISESYPSAEHTDTQYF.

V gene TRBV5-5 combines with J gene TRBJ1-5, with D possibly being TRBD1 (6 bases). This CDR3 region has 17 residues. Trimming stripped 4 bases from V and 4 bases from J, with 21 bases between. The V gene's germline CDR1 is SGHKS and CDR2 YYEKEE (reference sequence). The CDR3 DNA is TGTGCCAGCAGCCCCTCTTTTCGGGGGGGCTTGAATCAGCCCCAGCATTTT. Translated: CASSPSFRGGLNQPQHF.

V and J are TRBV3-1 (or the pseudogene TRBV3-2) and TRBJ1-4; D is unresolved. This CDR3 region has 16 residues. From germline, CDR1 is LGHDT and CDR2 YNNKEL (reference sequence). The V end lost 0 bases, the J end lost 3 bases, and 11 bases lay between the germline ends. The DNA of the CDR3 is TGTGCCAGCAGCCAAGATCTAGGCCGACCTAATGAAAAACTGTTTTTT. This gives the protein CASSQDLGRPNEKLFF.

The chain uses TRBV25-1 and TRBJ2-2; D is perhaps TRBD1 (6 bases). V was pared by 2 bases and J by 0 bases, with 10 bases between. Germline loops: CDR1 MGHDK, CDR2 SYGVNS. The length of the CDR3 is 16 residues. The DNA of the CDR3 is TGTGCCAGCAGTGAAAACGGACAGCCGAACACCGGGGAGCTGTTTTTT. It yields the protein CASSENGQPNTGELFF.

This chain uses TRBV7-8 with TRBJ2-1; no clear D. Germline assignment: CDR1 SGHVS and CDR2 FQNEAQ. V was shortened by 4 bases and J by 13 bases, with 20 bases between the two germline ends. This CDR3 comprises 14 residues. CDR3 amino acids: CASSSTLQTMTQFF. The CDR3 nucleotides are TGTGCCAGCAGCTCGACCCTACAGACCATGACACAGTTCTTC.